The clone carrying this TCR beta chain was picked up a small number of times. Its specificity is unknown. Sequencing used immunoSEQ multiplex PCR; TCRdb keeps in-frame clones, though not all of them. This table holds over 25,000 clones, 78% found once. This specimen comes from a study of T cells in localized non-small cell lung cancer. The CDR3 consists of 16 residues. Germline V gene data show CDR1 as LGHNA and CDR2 as YNFKEQ. Germline trimming cut 3 bases from V and 4 bases from J; bases unmatched to any gene: 10. Regarding the study as a whole: Exceeding tumor, uninvolved adjacent lung had the highest T cell clonality. Median around 60 top-100 tumor clones were shared with paired adjacent lung. Among blood samples, higher T cell density accompanied longer overall survival. Without multi-region sequencing, intratumor heterogeneity could not be excluded.

The TCR sequence derives from a male donor aged 60 or older with stage II squamous cell lung carcinoma. This rearrangement joins TRBV4-2 to TRBJ1-2; 8 bases align to TRBD1. Sample: peripheral blood, taken before any cancer treatment. This chain's CDR3 is CASSHSSGGSSYGYTF. Written as DNA, the CDR3 is TGTGCCAGCAGCCATTCCTCAGGGGGCAGTAGCTATGGCTACACCTTC.